Reported below is one T cell receptor (beta chain). The antigen is undetermined. The sample comes from a study of T cell responses to AZD1222 COVID-19 vaccine. Whole-study results and caveats: Only six people who got AZD1222 tested seropositive at baseline.

Clones were read by immunoSEQ multiplex PCR, and TCRdb kept only the in-frame ones, dropping some. The sample consists of 130,000 or so clones, 80% to 95% of them appearing once. This CDR3 comprises 12 residues. Trimming removed 6 bases at V and 5 bases at J, with 7 bases between. Germline V lookup: CDR1 MGHDK, CDR2 SYGVNS. J is TRBJ2-2 and V is TRBV25-1; D gene uncertain. The specimen comprised peripheral blood, sampled on day 0 of AZD1222 vaccination. The sequence came from an adult in good health. CDR3 sequence (DNA): TGTGCCAGCAGCATTTGGACCGGGGAGCTGTTTTTT. Translating gives CASSIWTGELFF.